This T cell receptor (beta chain) derives from a study of radiation and T cells in renal cell carcinoma. As to this clone: Its antigen is as yet unknown.

Treatment given: treatment-naive control, cytoreductive nephrectomy. CDR1 and CDR2 from the germline V gene are SGHDT and YYEEEE. The V and J ends lost 3 bases and 10 bases respectively, with 14 bases between them. The CDR3 runs to 13 residues. Study results and limitations: Irradiated tumors had higher TCR clonality than control tumors. Dominant CDR3 motifs were more common in irradiated tumors than controls.

Some clones are missing from TCRdb's copy, which holds only in-frame ones; the method was immunoSEQ multiplex PCR. Here the sample spans 14,000 to 15,000 clones, about two thirds being singletons. The J gene is TRBJ2-1, the V gene TRBV5-6, with D perhaps assigned TRBD1 or TRBD2 (5 bases each). The TCR comes from a man aged 60 to 75 with renal cell carcinoma. The source material was tumor tissue, sampled from a patient whose treatment was nephrectomy without radiotherapy. In DNA, the CDR3 is TGTGCCAGCAGCTGGGACGACAAGCGAGAGCAGTTCTTC. It codes for CASSWDDKREQFF.